These T cell receptor beta chains were read from a single sample in a study of blood T cells in healthy people across ages. TCRdb reprocessed the 5' RACE reads via MiXCR and lists one record per CDR3 protein. Altogether more than 800,000 distinct CDR3 sequences are present, 35% to 55% being singletons, with the ten largest covering under 20%. Sequencing was performed on blood. Receptors were obtained from an older woman in good health. Both conserved end residues are part of each CDR3. The D gene is left open where the match is weak. Part of the rows lack a size; the others show once, few, many or a class for expanded clones.

>TRBJ2-7|-|TRBV6-5|-
TGTGCCAGCAGTCCCTCGGGGGCTTCAAGCTCCTACGAGCAGTACTTC
CASSPSGASSSYEQYF
>TRBJ2-5|TRBD2|TRBV7-9|-
TGTGCCAACTCCCGACTAGCGGGAGTACTCAATGAGCAGTACTTC
CANSRLAGVLNEQYF
>TRBJ2-3|-|TRBV20-1|few
TGCAGTGCTAGAGGAGTGACCTGGGATACGCAGTATTTT
CSARGVTWDTQYF
>TRBJ2-1|TRBD2|TRBV4-1|-
TGCGCCAGCAGCCAAAGCCTACTAGCGGGGTACAATGAGCAGTTCTTC
CASSQSLLAGYNEQFF
>TRBJ2-2|-|TRBV6-5|few
TGTGCCAGCAGTAGGCCAGCGACCGGGGAGCTGTTTTTT
CASSRPATGELFF
>TRBJ2-1|-|TRBV21-1|-
TGTGCCAGCAGCAAAGAGGCCAGCGGGAGCCCCTACAATGAGCAGTTCTTC
CASSKEASGSPYNEQFF
>TRBJ2-3|TRBD2|TRBV6-1|few
TGTGCCAGCAGCCCACCCCCCGGACTAGCGGGAAGCACAGATACGCAGTATTTT
CASSPPPGLAGSTDTQYF
>TRBJ1-5|TRBD1|TRBV5-1|-
TGCGCCAGCAGCTTGGATGAGGGGGCAGGACAGCCCCAGCATTTT
CASSLDEGAGQPQHF
>TRBJ2-3|TRBD1|TRBV24-1|-
TGTGCCACCACTGACAGGGCCCGTGATACGCAGTATTTT
CATTDRARDTQYF
>TRBJ2-7|-|TRBV5-1|-
TGCGCCAGCAGCATGGGCAGGGGGGCGTGGGAGCAGTACTTC
CASSMGRGAWEQYF
>TRBJ2-3|TRBD2|TRBV6-1|few
TGTGCCAGCAGACCCCGCGGGGGACTAGCGGAGGACACAGATACGCAGTATTTT
CASRPRGGLAEDTDTQYF
>TRBJ2-7|-|TRBV28|-
TGTGCCTCCGAAGGTCCCCCTCTGACCGAGCAGTACTTC
CASEGPPLTEQYF
>TRBJ1-5|TRBD1|TRBV5-1|-
TGCGCCAGCAGCCCAAGGACAGGGAAGTCCTATAGCAATCAGCCCCAGCATTTT
CASSPRTGKSYSNQPQHF
>TRBJ2-1|TRBD2|TRBV6-5|few
TGTGCCAGCGCTGCATTGGGACTAGCGACCGTCAATGAGCAGTTCTTC
CASAALGLATVNEQFF
>TRBJ2-7|-|TRBV12-3/TRBV12-4|many
TGCGCCAGCAGTTGGGGCGGTTACGAGCAGTACTTC
CASSWGGYEQYF
>TRBJ2-2|TRBD1|TRBV28|-
TGTGCCAGCAGTCACGGGACAGAGAACACCGGGGAGCTGTTTTTT
CASSHGTENTGELFF
>TRBJ1-2|-|TRBV6-2/TRBV6-3|few
TGTGCCAGCAGTTACTCGGAGAGGGAGGGCTACACCTTC
CASSYSEREGYTF
>TRBJ2-1|TRBD1|TRBV20-1|-
TGCAGTGCTAAAGCTGATCCGGGACAGGCGTTCTTC
CSAKADPGQAFF
>TRBJ2-7|-|TRBV6-5|-
TGTGCCAGCAGTTACTCTGGGGTGAGCTCCTACGAGCAGTACTTC
CASSYSGVSSYEQYF
>TRBJ2-7|-|TRBV7-9|few
TGTGCCAGCGAACGGGACACCACCTACGAGCAGTACTTC
CASERDTTYEQYF
>TRBJ2-5|TRBD2|TRBV4-2|many
TGTGCCAGCAGCCAAGGTAGCGGGAGTCCTAAAGAGACCCAGTACTTC
CASSQGSGSPKETQYF
>TRBJ2-7|-|TRBV29-1|-
TGCAGCGTTGTACTTGGGGGCGAGCAGTACTTC
CSVVLGGEQYF
>TRBJ2-4|-|TRBV5-1|few
TGCGCCAGCAGCTTGAGGAGCAGGGAGGACATTCAGTACTTC
CASSLRSREDIQYF
>TRBJ2-7|TRBD1|TRBV7-9|-
TGTGCCAGCAGCTTAGTGGGACAGGGTGTTTACGAGCAGTACTTC
CASSLVGQGVYEQYF
>TRBJ2-1|-|TRBV11-2|-
TGTGCCAGCAGCAAAGCGAGATTGCTCGACAATGAGCAGTTCTTC
CASSKARLLDNEQFF
>TRBJ1-6|-|TRBV28|few
TGTGCCAGCAGTTTATCCACTAGATCACCCCTCCACTTT
CASSLSTRSPLHF
>TRBJ2-7|-|TRBV28|-
TGTGCCAGCAGTTTACCTCTAGGGTTGTACGAGCAGTACTTC
CASSLPLGLYEQYF
>TRBJ1-1|-|TRBV11-2|-
TGTGCCAGCAGCTTAGATCAGGGGAACACTGAAGCTTTCTTT
CASSLDQGNTEAFF
>TRBJ2-5|-|TRBV20-1|few
TGCAGTGCTAGATGGGGGGAGAAGCAGTACTTC
CSARWGEKQYF
>TRBJ2-3|-|TRBV20-1|few
TGCAGTGCTGCTCCTTGGGGGAGCAGCACAGATACGCAGTATTTT
CSAAPWGSSTDTQYF
>TRBJ2-4|-|TRBV28|-
TGTGCAACCGACGGAGTAGGGGGCAAAAACATTCAGTACTTC
CATDGVGGKNIQYF
>TRBJ2-1|TRBD1|TRBV6-1|-
TGTGCCAGCAGTGAAGAAGACAGGGCCAATGAGCAGTTCTTC
CASSEEDRANEQFF
>TRBJ2-3|TRBD1|TRBV27|-
TGTGCCAGCAGTCCAACTGGACAGGGGAATCTTCTTGGGGATGATACGCAGTATTTT
CASSPTGQGNLLGDDTQYF
>TRBJ2-7|TRBD1|TRBV29-1|many
TGCAGCGTCCTAGGCGCGGACAGGGGGCAGGAGCAGTACTTC
CSVLGADRGQEQYF
>TRBJ2-1|TRBD1|TRBV27|few
TGTGCCAGCAGTCCGGATACAGGGGGCCTTTACAATGAGCAGTTCTTC
CASSPDTGGLYNEQFF
>TRBJ2-1|-|TRBV5-6|-
TGTGCCAGCAGCTTGGTGGAGACCCAGTTCTTC
CASSLVETQFF
>TRBJ2-7|-|TRBV29-1|-
TGCAGCGTTGGGTTTTGGGCGGAAAGCTCCTACGAGCAGTACTTC
CSVGFWAESSYEQYF
>TRBJ2-4|TRBD2|TRBV20-1|-
TGCAGTGCTAGGGGGAGCGGGAGCTCTCTAACCAAAAACATTCAGTACTTC
CSARGSGSSLTKNIQYF
>TRBJ2-4|-|TRBV2|-
TGTGCCAGCAGTGAATATAACATTCAGTACTTC
CASSEYNIQYF
>TRBJ2-4|TRBD1|TRBV30|-
TGTGCCTGGAGTGGGTCAGGGGGCGGTCGCAGGTACTTC
CAWSGSGGGRRYF
>TRBJ2-3|-|TRBV7-3|-
TGTGCCAGCAGGCCGACACCCGGCACAGATACGCAGTATTTT
CASRPTPGTDTQYF
>TRBJ2-7|-|TRBV21-1|-
TGTGCCAGCAGCAAGGGACAGAACGACGAGCAGTACTTC
CASSKGQNDEQYF
>TRBJ2-5|-|TRBV3-1|-
TGTGCCAGCAGCCAGTTTAGCGGAAAACAAGAGACCCAGTACTTC
CASSQFSGKQETQYF
>TRBJ1-2|-|TRBV12-3/TRBV12-4|-
TGTGCCAGCAGTTTAGTCCGCGGGCTCTATGGCTACACCTTC
CASSLVRGLYGYTF
>TRBJ2-7|-|TRBV6-5|-
TGTGCCAGCAGTACCTCCCGGACACGTCGTCCCTACGAGCAGTACTTC
CASSTSRTRRPYEQYF
>TRBJ2-7|TRBD2|TRBV6-1|-
TGTGCCAGCAGGGATCTAGCGGGTCGTTACGAGCAGTACTTC
CASRDLAGRYEQYF
>TRBJ2-2|-|TRBV27|-
TGTGCCAGCAGCGAAGGTAGCACCGGGGAGCTGTTTTTT
CASSEGSTGELFF